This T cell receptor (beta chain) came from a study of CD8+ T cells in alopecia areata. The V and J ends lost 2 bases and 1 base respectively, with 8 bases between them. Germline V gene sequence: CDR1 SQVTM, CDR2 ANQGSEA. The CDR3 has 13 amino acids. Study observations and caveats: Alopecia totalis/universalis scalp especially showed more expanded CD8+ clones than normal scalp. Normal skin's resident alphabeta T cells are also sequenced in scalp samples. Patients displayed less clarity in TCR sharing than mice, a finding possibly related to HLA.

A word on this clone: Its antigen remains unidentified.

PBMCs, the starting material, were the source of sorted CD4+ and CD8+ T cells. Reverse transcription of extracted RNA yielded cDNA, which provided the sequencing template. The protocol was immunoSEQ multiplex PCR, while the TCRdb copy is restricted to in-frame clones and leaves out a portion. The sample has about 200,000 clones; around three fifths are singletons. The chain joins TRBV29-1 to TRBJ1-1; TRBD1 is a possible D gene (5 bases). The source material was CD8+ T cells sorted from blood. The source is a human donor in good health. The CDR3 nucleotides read TGCAGCGTTGAACTAGGACAGAACACTGAAGCTTTCTTT. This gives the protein CSVELGQNTEAFF.